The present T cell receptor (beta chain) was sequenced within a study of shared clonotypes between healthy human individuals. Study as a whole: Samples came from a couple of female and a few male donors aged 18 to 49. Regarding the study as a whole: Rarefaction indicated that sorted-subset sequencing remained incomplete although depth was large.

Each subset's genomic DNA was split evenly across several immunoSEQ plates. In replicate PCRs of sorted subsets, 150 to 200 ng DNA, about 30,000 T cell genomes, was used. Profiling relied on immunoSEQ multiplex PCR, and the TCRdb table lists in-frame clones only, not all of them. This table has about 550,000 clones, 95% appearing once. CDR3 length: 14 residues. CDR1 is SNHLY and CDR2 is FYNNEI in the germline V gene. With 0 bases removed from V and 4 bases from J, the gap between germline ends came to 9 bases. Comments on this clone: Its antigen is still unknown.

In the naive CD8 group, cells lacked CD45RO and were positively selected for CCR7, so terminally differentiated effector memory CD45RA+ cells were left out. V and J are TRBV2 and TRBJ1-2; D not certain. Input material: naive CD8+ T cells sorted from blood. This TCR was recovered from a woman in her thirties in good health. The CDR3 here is CASSEATTSYGYTF. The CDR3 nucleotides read TGTGCCAGCAGTGAAGCGACAACAAGCTATGGCTACACCTTC.